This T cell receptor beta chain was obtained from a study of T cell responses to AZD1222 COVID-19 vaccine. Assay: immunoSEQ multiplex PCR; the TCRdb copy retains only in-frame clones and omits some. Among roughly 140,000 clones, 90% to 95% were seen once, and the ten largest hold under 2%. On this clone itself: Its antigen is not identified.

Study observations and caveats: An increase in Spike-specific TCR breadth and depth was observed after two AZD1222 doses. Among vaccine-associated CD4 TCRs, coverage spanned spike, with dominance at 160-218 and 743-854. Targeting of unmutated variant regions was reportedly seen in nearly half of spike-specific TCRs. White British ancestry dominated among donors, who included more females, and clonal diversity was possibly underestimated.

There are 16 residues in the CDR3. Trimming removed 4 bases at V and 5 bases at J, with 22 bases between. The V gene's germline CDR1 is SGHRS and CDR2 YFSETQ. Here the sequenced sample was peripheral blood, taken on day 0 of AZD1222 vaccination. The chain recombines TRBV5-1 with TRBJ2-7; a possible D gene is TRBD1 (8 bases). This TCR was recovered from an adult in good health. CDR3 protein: CASSLGGRRGRDEQYF. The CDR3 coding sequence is TGCGCCAGCAGCCTGGGGGGGCGCAGGGGGCGAGACGAGCAGTACTTC.